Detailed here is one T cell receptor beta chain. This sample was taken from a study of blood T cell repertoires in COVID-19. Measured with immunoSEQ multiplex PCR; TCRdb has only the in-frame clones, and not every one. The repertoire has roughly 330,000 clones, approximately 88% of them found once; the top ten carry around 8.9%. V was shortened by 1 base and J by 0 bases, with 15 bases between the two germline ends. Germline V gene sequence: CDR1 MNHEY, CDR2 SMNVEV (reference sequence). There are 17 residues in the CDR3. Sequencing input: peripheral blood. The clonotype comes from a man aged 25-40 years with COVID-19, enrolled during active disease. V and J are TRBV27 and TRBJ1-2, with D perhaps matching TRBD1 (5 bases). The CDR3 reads CASSLWGEFVTNYGYTF. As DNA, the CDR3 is TGTGCCAGCAGTTTATGGGGCGAGTTTGTGACTAACTATGGCTACACCTTC.